The 9 T cell receptor beta chains presented below share a single source sample, sequenced in a study of CD8 T cells in ankylosing spondylitis. Study observations and caveats: A TCR beta motif of under ten highly homologous variants seemed to mark ankylosing spondylitis blood.

These TCRs are of unknown antigen specificity. TCRdb independently ran MiXCR on the 5' RACE reads; one entry per CDR3 protein. The sample has about 220,000 distinct CDR3 sequences, around 6.6% seen once; the top ten hold 14%. Sequencing was carried out using blood, either unsorted or a sorted T cell fraction (not recorded which). The receptors derive from a male donor with ankylosing spondylitis.

This chain uses TRBV28 with TRBJ2-2; D gene unclear. CDR3 length: 17 residues. Per germline, CDR1 MDHEN and CDR2 SYDVKM. The ends were cut back, 5 bases at V and 6 bases at J, with 22 bases in the middle. This CDR3 is CASSPFLTEGVSGELFF. CDR3 bases: TGTGCCAGCAGTCCCTTTTTGACTGAAGGCGTGTCCGGGGAGCTGTTTTTT. The complete variable domain, with remaining parts taken from reference TRBV28 and TRBJ2-2, reads DVKVTQSSRYLVKRTGEKVFLECVQDMDHENMFWYRQDPGLGLRLIYFSYDVKMKEKGDIPEGYSVSREKKERFSLILESASTNQTSMYLCASSPFLTEGVSGELFFGEGSRLTVL.

A few counts support this clonotype. The CDR3 reads CASRATSGTSTGELFF. CDR3 DNA sequence: TGTGCCAGCAGGGCGACTAGCGGAACAAGCACCGGGGAGCTGTTTTTT. This rearrangement joins TRBV28 to TRBJ2-2; 9 nucleotides agree with TRBD2. V shed 6 bases and J 4 bases; nucleotides not matched to a gene: 9. The CDR3 runs 16 residues. The germline CDR1 and CDR2 sequences are MDHEN and SYDVKM.

This clonotype was detected many times. The chain couples TRBV4-3 to TRBJ2-7, with D unresolved. CDR3 length: 15 amino acids. CDR1 is LGHNA and CDR2 is YSLEER in the germline V gene. Between the trimmed V and J ends, which lost 1 base and 0 bases, there was a span of 10 bases. The CDR3, as DNA: TGCGCCAGCAGCCAAGTGTACTCGAGCTCCTACGAGCAGTACTTC. Translation gives CASSQVYSSSYEQYF.

This clonotype was counted many times. This chain uses TRBV6-5 with TRBJ1-2; D perhaps matches TRBD1 (5 bases). Germline lookup yields CDR1 MNHEY and CDR2 SVGAGI. The CDR3 is 13 amino acids. The V end was cut by 2 bases, the J end by 6 bases, with 10 bases between. CDR3 amino acids: CASSYGAGNGYTF. For the CDR3, the DNA is TGTGCCAGCAGTTACGGGGCAGGGAATGGCTACACCTTC.

The chain recombines TRBV5-1 with TRBJ1-1; no reliable D call. This CDR3 has 17 residues. CDR1 and CDR2 from the germline V gene are SGHRS and YFSETQ. The V end was cut by 4 bases, the J end by 5 bases, with 24 bases between. CDR3 residues: CASSPSPGRARGTEAFF. CDR3 sequence (DNA): TGCGCCAGCAGCCCAAGTCCAGGTAGGGCCAGAGGTACTGAAGCTTTCTTT.

This clonotype was detected ten times or more. For the CDR3, the DNA is TGCGCCAGCAGCCAAGGAGTGAGGGACCATGGCTACACCTTC. It translates to CASSQGVRDHGYTF. This chain links TRBV4-3 with TRBJ1-2; D is perhaps TRBD1 (5 bases). CDR3 length: 14 amino acids. V lost 1 base to trimming and J lost 6 bases, with 12 bases between them. Germline CDR1 is LGHNA and CDR2 is YSLEER.

This clonotype was counted a few times. This chain connects TRBV20-1 to TRBJ2-7; the D gene is possibly TRBD1 (6 bases). The V gene lost 0 bases and the J gene lost 7 bases, with 7 bases spanning the gap. The CDR3 has 11 amino acids. In germline, CDR1 is DFQATT, CDR2 SNEGSKA (reference sequence). The CDR3 spells CSARDQGEQYF. The CDR3 DNA follows: TGCAGTGCTAGAGATCAGGGGGAGCAGTACTTC.

This clonotype has a count of ten or more. V is TRBV10-3 and J is TRBJ1-1; 7 bases align to TRBD1. The germline V gene has CDR1 ENHRY and CDR2 SYGVKD. V was pared by 3 bases and J by 1 base, with 5 bases of the junction left unmatched. The CDR3 is 15 residues long. The CDR3 DNA is TGTGCCATCAGTGACCCCGACAGGGAGAACACTGAAGCTTTCTTT. Amino acids: CAISDPDRENTEAFF.

This clonotype was seen repeatedly, ten times or more. V and J are TRBV6-1 and TRBJ1-1; D remains unclear. The CDR3 is 13 amino acids. V shed 8 bases and J shed 8 bases, with 18 bases lying between them. Germline loops: CDR1 MNHNS, CDR2 SASEGT. The CDR3 DNA is TGTGCCAGCCGCCTGAAAGTGGCAGTCGAAGCTTTCTTT. Its translation is CASRLKVAVEAFF.